The clone carrying this T cell receptor (beta chain) has just a few counts. In the original processing: Reference gene primer amplification gave nucleated cell count estimates. The method was immunoSEQ multiplex PCR; TCRdb's version includes in-frame clones alone and lacks a portion of them. The DNA was the basis for D and trimming; V, J and clone size are from that table. The sample includes 97,000 or so clones, more than 75% of them seen just once. This record belongs to a study of blood T cell repertoires in COVID-19. Study in general: The study drew acute and convalescent COVID-19 samples from the United States, Italy and Spain. From T cells, B-cell-depleted T cells, or PBMCs came the material, which was cDNA or gDNA.

Germline V gene data show CDR1 as DFQATT and CDR2 as SNEGSKA (reference sequence). The CDR3 covers 13 residues. The V and J ends lost 3 bases and 11 bases respectively, with 19 bases between them. The TCR comes from a man in his sixties with active or convalescent COVID-19. The chain combines TRBV20-1 with TRBJ1-1; possibly TRBD1 for D (5 bases). The specimen was peripheral blood. CDR3 amino acids: CSASGGGASEAFF. The CDR3 nucleotides read TGCAGTGCTAGTGGGGGTGGGGCCAGTGAGGCTTTCTTT.